A single sample gave rise to the 12 T cell receptor beta chains below, sequenced in a study of CD8 T cells in Susac syndrome. An input of roughly 0.5 to 1 ug of RNA was subjected to reverse transcription using random hexamers. MiXCR, applied by TCRdb to the immunoSEQ multiplex PCR reads, yields one record per CDR3 protein. Of some 190,000 distinct CDR3 sequences in the sample, less than 95% are singletons; the top ten hold about 0.14%. The material sequenced was CD4+ T cells from PBMCs. All receptors come from a human donor with Susac syndrome.

The gene calls are TRBV29-1 and TRBJ2-1; D unclear. V lost 3 bases and J 0 bases, leaving 9 bases between the germline ends. The CDR3 length is 14 residues. In germline, CDR1 is SQVTM, CDR2 ANQGSEA. For the CDR3, the DNA is TGCAGCGTTGACAGACCTGGCTCCTACAATGAGCAGTTCTTC. Translated, it gives CSVDRPGSYNEQFF.

V usage is TRBV6-5 and J usage is TRBJ1-6; D uncertain. Trimming shortened V by 6 bases and J by 2 bases, and 8 bases separated the two germline ends. In germline, CDR1 is MNHEY, CDR2 SVGAGI. There are 14 residues in the CDR3. The CDR3, as DNA: TGTGCCAGCAGCCGTGAGGCCTATAATTCACCCCTCCACTTT. Translating it yields CASSREAYNSPLHF.

The rearrangement joins TRBV7-9 to TRBJ2-1; D gene uncertain. Germline assignment: CDR1 SEHNR and CDR2 FQNEAQ (reference sequence). V shed 3 bases and J shed 8 bases, with 5 bases lying between them. The CDR3 is made up of 11 amino acids. The DNA for the CDR3 is TGTGCCAGCAGCTTGACGGATGAGCAGTTCTTC. Translating gives CASSLTDEQFF.

J is TRBJ2-5 and V is TRBV10-3, with D possibly being TRBD1 (5 bases). Between the trimmed V and J ends, which lost 0 bases and 5 bases, there was a span of 13 bases. Germline V gives CDR1 ENHRY, CDR2 SYGVKD. The length of the CDR3 is 15 residues. The CDR3 sequence is CAISESLQGRETQYF. The CDR3 DNA reads as TGTGCCATCAGTGAGTCTTTGCAGGGTCGTGAGACCCAGTACTTC.

The V call is TRBV5-1, the J call TRBJ1-1; tentative D call: TRBD1 (5 bases). The CDR3 has 13 amino acids. Germline CDR1 and CDR2: SGHRS and YFSETQ. With 2 bases removed from V and 6 bases from J, the gap between germline ends came to 11 bases. The CDR3 loop reads CASSFIGASEAFF. DNA for the CDR3: TGCGCCAGCAGCTTCATAGGGGCGTCTGAAGCTTTCTTT.

V and J are TRBV24-1 and TRBJ2-6, with 8 bases aligning to TRBD2. The germline V gene encodes CDR1 KGHDR and CDR2 SFDVKD. V shed 2 bases and J 3 bases; nucleotides not matched to a gene: 2. The CDR3 sequence is 16 residues long. This CDR3 is CATSDSGGNGANVLTF. CDR3 DNA: TGTGCCACCAGTGATTCGGGAGGGAATGGGGCCAACGTCCTGACTTTC.

The chain carries TRBV25-1 and TRBJ2-7; no clear D gene. Germline V gene data show CDR1 as MGHDK and CDR2 as SYGVNS. There are 16 residues in the CDR3. The ends were cut back, 1 base at V and 2 bases at J, with 15 bases in the middle. The CDR3 spells CASSESREGLTYEQYF. The CDR3 nucleotides are TGTGCCAGCAGTGAATCTCGAGAAGGTCTTACCTACGAGCAGTACTTC.

The chain joins TRBV7-2 to TRBJ2-4; D tentatively reads TRBD1 or TRBD2 (5 bases each). The V gene lost 1 base and the J gene lost 3 bases, with 16 bases spanning the gap. The CDR3 consists of 17 residues. Per germline, CDR1 SGHTA and CDR2 FQGNSA. For the CDR3, the DNA is TGTGCCAGCAGCTTAGAATCGGGGCAGGGCGACAAAAACATTCAGTACTTC. As protein: CASSLESGQGDKNIQYF.

This chain uses TRBV2 with TRBJ2-2, with no clear D. The CDR3 covers 14 residues. The germline V and J ends were trimmed by 5 bases and 3 bases, with 10 bases remaining between them. The germline V gene encodes CDR1 SNHLY and CDR2 FYNNEI. CDR3 nucleotide sequence: TGTGCCAGCAGTCTAATACGGGACACCGGGGAGCTGTTTTTT. This codes for CASSLIRDTGELFF.

This rearrangement joins TRBV12-3 or TRBV12-4 to TRBJ2-3; the D gene is possibly TRBD2 (7 bases). V lost 7 bases to trimming and J lost 2 bases, with 22 bases between them. The length of the CDR3 is 17 residues. CDR3 protein: CASTPGGPSGFTDTQYF. In DNA form, the CDR3 reads TGTGCCAGCACCCCCGGGGGGCCTAGCGGCTTCACAGATACGCAGTATTTT.

The chain has TRBV6-5 and TRBJ2-5; TRBD1 might be the D (5 bases). Germline CDR1 and CDR2: MNHEY and SVGAGI. This CDR3 region has 12 residues. V was trimmed by 6 bases and J by 5 bases, leaving 10 bases between them. As DNA, the CDR3 is TGTGCCAGCAGCAGGGTTAGTGAGACCCAGTACTTC. This codes for CASSRVSETQYF.

V and J are TRBV12-3 or TRBV12-4 and TRBJ2-7, with 8 bases fitting TRBD1. The CDR3 consists of 15 residues. J was trimmed by 2 bases and V by 3 bases; bases with no gene match: 6. CDR3 sequence reads: CASSLGTGGTYEQYF. Written as DNA, the CDR3 is TGTGCCAGCAGTTTGGGGACAGGAGGTACCTACGAGCAGTACTTC.